This T cell receptor (beta chain) was recorded in a study of blood T cell repertoires in COVID-19. The method was immunoSEQ multiplex PCR; TCRdb's version includes in-frame clones alone and lacks a portion of them. Of fewer than 200,000 clones in the sample, approximately 87% are singletons; the top ten hold roughly an eighth. V shed 5 bases and J shed 7 bases, with 11 bases lying between them. There are 12 residues in the CDR3. CDR1 and CDR2 from the germline V gene are MDHEN and SYDVKM. The receptor was isolated from a woman aged 65 to 85 with COVID-19, enrolled during active disease. This chain joins TRBV28 and TRBJ1-2; no definite D call. Sample: peripheral blood. The CDR3 nucleotides read TGTGCCAGCAGTCCGTCTTTATTTGGCTACACCTTC. It yields the protein CASSPSLFGYTF.